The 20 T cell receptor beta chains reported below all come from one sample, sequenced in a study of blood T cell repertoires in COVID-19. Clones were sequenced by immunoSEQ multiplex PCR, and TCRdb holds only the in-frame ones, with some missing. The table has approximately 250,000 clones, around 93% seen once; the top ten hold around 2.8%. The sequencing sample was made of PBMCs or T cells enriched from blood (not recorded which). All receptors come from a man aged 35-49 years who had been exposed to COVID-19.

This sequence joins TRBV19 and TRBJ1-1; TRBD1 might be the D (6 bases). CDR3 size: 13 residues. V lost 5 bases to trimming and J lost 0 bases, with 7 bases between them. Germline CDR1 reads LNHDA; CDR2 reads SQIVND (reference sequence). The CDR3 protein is CASSAGVNTEAFF. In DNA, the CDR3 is TGTGCCAGTAGTGCAGGGGTGAACACTGAAGCTTTCTTT.

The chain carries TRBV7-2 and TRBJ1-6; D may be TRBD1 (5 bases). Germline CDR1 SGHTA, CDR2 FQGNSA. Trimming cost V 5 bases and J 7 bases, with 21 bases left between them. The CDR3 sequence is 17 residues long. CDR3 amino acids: CASSPSLGAGPNSPLHF. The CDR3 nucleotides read TGTGCCAGCAGCCCCTCCCTAGGGGCAGGGCCCAATTCACCCCTCCACTTT.

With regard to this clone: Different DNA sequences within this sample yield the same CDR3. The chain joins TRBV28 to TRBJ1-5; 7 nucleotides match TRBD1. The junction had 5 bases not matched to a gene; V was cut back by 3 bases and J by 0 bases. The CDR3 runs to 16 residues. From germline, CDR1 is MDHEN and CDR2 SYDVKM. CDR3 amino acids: CASSLRTGLSNQPQHF. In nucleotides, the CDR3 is TGTGCCAGCAGTTTGCGGACAGGACTTAGCAATCAGCCCCAGCATTTT.

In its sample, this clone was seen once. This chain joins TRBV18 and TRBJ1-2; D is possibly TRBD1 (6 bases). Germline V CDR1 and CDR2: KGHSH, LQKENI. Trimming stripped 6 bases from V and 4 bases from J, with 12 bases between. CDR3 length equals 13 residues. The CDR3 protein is CASSPGTTYGYTF. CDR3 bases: TGTGCCAGCTCGCCCGGGACAACCTATGGCTACACCTTC.

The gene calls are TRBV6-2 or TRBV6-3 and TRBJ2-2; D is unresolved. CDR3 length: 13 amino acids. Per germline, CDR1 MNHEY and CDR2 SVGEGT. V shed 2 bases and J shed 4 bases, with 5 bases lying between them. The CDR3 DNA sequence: TGTGCCAGCAGTTACGTTCTCACCGGGGAGCTGTTTTTT. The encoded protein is CASSYVLTGELFF.

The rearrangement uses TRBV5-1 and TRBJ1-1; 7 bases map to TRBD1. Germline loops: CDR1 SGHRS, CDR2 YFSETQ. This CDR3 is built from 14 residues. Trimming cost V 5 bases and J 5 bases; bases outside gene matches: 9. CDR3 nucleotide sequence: TGCGCCAGCAGAATGGTGACAGGGCTAACTGAAGCTTTCTTT. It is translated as CASRMVTGLTEAFF.

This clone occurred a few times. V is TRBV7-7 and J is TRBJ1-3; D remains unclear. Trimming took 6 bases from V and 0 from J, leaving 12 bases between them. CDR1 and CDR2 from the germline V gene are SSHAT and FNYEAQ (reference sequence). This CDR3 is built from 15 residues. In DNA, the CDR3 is TGTGCCAGCAGTCCTGAGCACTACTCTGGAAACACCATATATTTT. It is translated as CASSPEHYSGNTIYF.

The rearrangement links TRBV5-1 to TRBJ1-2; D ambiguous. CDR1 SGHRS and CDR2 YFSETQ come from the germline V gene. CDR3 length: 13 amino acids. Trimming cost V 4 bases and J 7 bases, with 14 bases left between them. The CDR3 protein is CASSPGGPGGYTF. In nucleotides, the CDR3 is TGCGCCAGCAGCCCGGGAGGGCCAGGTGGCTACACCTTC.

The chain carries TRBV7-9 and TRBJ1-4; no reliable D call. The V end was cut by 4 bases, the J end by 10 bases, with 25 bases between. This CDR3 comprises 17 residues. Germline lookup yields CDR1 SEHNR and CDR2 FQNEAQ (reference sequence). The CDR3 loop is CASSSKSYRGNLGKLFF. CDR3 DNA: TGTGCCAGCAGCTCTAAGAGTTATCGGGGAAACCTTGGAAAACTGTTTTTT.

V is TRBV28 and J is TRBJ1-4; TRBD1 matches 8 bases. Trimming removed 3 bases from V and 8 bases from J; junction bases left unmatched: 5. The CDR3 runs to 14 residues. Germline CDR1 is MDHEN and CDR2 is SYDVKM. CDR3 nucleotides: TGTGCCAGCAGTTTCCCTCGGGACAGGGAAAAACTGTTTTTT. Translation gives CASSFPRDREKLFF.

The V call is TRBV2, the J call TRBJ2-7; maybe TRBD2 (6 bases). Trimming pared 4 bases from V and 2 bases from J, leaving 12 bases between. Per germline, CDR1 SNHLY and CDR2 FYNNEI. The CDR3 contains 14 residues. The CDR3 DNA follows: TGTGCCAGCAGTGTTGTGGGAGGAACCTACGAGCAGTACTTC. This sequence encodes CASSVVGGTYEQYF.

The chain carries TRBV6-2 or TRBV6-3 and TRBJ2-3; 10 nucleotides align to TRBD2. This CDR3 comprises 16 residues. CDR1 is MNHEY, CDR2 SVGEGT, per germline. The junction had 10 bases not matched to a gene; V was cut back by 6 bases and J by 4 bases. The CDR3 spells CASSTEREGAPDTQYF. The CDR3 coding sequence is TGTGCCAGCAGCACCGAGCGGGAGGGGGCCCCAGATACGCAGTATTTT.

CDR3 DNA sequence: TGTGCCAGCAGTTCCACTCTAGCGAACGACTACGAGCAGTACTTC. This translates into CASSSTLANDYEQYF. V gene TRBV6-5 combines with J gene TRBJ2-7, with a weak D call TRBD2 (6 bases). The ends were cut back, 4 bases at V and 3 bases at J, with 16 bases in the middle. The CDR3 sequence is 15 residues long. Germline V gene lookup returns CDR1 MNHEY and CDR2 SVGAGI.

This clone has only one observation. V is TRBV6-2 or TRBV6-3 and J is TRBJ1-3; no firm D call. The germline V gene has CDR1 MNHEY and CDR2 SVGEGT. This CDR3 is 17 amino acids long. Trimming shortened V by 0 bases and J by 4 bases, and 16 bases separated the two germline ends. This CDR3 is CASSYSILVSGGNTIYF. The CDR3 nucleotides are TGTGCCAGCAGTTACTCGATACTCGTCTCCGGGGGAAACACCATATATTTT.

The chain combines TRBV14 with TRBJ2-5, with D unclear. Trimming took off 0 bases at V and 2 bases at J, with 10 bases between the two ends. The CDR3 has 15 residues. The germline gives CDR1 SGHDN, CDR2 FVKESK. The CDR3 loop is CASSQEQTAQETQYF. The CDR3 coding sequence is TGTGCCAGCAGCCAAGAGCAAACAGCACAAGAGACCCAGTACTTC. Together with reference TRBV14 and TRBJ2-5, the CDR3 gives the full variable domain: EAGVTQFPSHSVIEKGQTVTLRCDPISGHDNLYWYRRVMGKEIKFLLHFVKESKQDESGMPNNRFLAERTGGTYSTLKVQPAELEDSGVYFCASSQEQTAQETQYFGPGTRLLVL.

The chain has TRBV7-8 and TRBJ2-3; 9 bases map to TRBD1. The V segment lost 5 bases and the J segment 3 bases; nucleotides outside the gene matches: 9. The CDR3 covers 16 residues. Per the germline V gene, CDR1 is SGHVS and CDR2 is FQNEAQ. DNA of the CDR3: TGTGCCAGCAGCCCTACCCGGACAGGGGAAACAGATACGCAGTATTTT. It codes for CASSPTRTGETDTQYF.

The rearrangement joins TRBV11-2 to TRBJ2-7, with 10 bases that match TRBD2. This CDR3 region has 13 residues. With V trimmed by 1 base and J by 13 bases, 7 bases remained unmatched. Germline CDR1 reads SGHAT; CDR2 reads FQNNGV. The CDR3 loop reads CASSLGLAGDIYF. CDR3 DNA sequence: TGTGCCAGCAGCTTAGGTCTAGCGGGAGATATATACTTC.

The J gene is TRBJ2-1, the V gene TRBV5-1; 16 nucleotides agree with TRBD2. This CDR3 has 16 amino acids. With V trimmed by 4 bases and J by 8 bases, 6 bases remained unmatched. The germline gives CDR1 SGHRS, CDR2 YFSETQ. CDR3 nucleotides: TGCGCCAGCAGCATCGGGACTAGCGGGGGGGTGGATGAGCAGTTCTTC. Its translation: CASSIGTSGGVDEQFF.

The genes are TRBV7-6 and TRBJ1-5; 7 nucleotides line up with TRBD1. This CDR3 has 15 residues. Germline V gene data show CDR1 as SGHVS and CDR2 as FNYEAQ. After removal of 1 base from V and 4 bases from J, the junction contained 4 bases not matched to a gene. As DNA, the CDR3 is TGTGCCAGCAGCTTAGGACAGGGTCGGAATCAGCCCCAGCATTTT. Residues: CASSLGQGRNQPQHF.

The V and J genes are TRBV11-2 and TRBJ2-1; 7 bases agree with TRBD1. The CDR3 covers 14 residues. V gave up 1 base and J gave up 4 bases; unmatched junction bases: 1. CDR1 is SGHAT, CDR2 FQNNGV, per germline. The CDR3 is CASSLGDRYNEQFF. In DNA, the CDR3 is TGTGCCAGCAGCTTAGGGGACAGATACAATGAGCAGTTCTTC. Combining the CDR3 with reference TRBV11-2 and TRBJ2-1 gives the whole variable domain EAGVAQSPRYKIIEKRQSVAFWCNPISGHATLYWYQQILGQGPKLLIQFQNNGVVDDSQLPKDRFSAERLKGVDSTLKIQPAKLEDSAVYLCASSLGDRYNEQFFGPGTRLTVL.